These 14 T cell receptor beta chains came from one sample sequenced in a study of blood T cell repertoires in COVID-19. The assay was immunoSEQ multiplex PCR, and TCRdb's table has in-frame clones only and misses some. There are around 140,000 clones in the sample; 70% to 85% occur only once, and roughly 10% lies in the top ten. The sequenced material came from peripheral blood. These receptors all come from a man in his 60s with active or convalescent COVID-19.

V is TRBV13 and J is TRBJ1-4; possible D gene TRBD1, 6 bases. Germline values: CDR1 PRHDT, CDR2 FYEKMQ (reference sequence). The CDR3 is made up of 14 amino acids. V shed 3 bases and J shed 4 bases, with 9 bases lying between them. The CDR3 here is CASSLGQNNEKLFF. CDR3 nucleotides: TGTGCCAGCAGCTTGGGACAAAATAATGAAAAACTGTTTTTT.

This rearrangement joins TRBV5-4 to TRBJ1-2; TRBD1 matches at 7 bases. This CDR3 comprises 15 residues. J gave up 3 bases and V 1 base, and 6 bases lay outside the gene matches. Germline CDR1 SGHNT, CDR2 YYREEE (reference sequence). CDR3 protein: CASSLPRGHDYGYTF. CDR3 nucleotide sequence: TGTGCCAGCAGCTTGCCAAGGGGGCACGACTATGGCTACACCTTC. The full variable domain, its missing parts supplied by reference TRBV5-4 and TRBJ1-2, is ETGVTQSPTHLIKTRGQQVTLRCSSQSGHNTVSWYQQALGQGPQFIFQYYREEENGRGNFPPRFSGLQFPNYSSELNVNALELDDSALYLCASSLPRGHDYGYTFGSGTRLTVV.

The chain couples TRBV4-1 to TRBJ2-7, with D perhaps matching TRBD2 (5 bases). Trimming cost V 1 base and J 3 bases, with 13 bases left between them. CDR1 and CDR2 (germline): MGHRA, YSYEKL. The CDR3 is made up of 15 amino acids. The CDR3: CASSQVQTTYYEQYF. In DNA, the CDR3 is TGCGCCAGCAGCCAAGTCCAGACTACTTACTACGAGCAGTACTTC.

The CDR3 region is CASTGTGGRQPQHF. The CDR3 DNA sequence: TGTGCCAGTACCGGGACAGGGGGACGTCAGCCCCAGCATTTT. This chain joins TRBV6-5 and TRBJ1-5; 11 nucleotides match TRBD1. Germline assignment: CDR1 MNHEY and CDR2 SVGAGI. The CDR3 has 14 residues. The V segment lost 9 bases and the J segment 6 bases; nucleotides outside the gene matches: 7.

CDR3 loop: CASSLSGSRTEAFF. CDR3 bases: TGTGCCAGCAGTTTATCAGGGTCCCGCACTGAAGCTTTCTTT. This chain connects TRBV28 to TRBJ1-1, with D possibly TRBD1 on 5 matching bases. Germline V gene sequence: CDR1 MDHEN, CDR2 SYDVKM. This CDR3 spans 14 amino acids. The germline V and J ends were trimmed by 1 base and 4 bases, with 10 bases remaining between them.

This chain links TRBV3-1 (or the pseudogene TRBV3-2) with TRBJ2-7; D remains ambiguous. This CDR3 has 12 residues. V gave up 4 bases and J gave up 4 bases, with 8 bases separating them. Germline V gene lookup returns CDR1 LGHDT and CDR2 YNNKEL (reference sequence). The CDR3 here is CASSLQVYEQYV. CDR3 in DNA: TGTGCCAGCAGCCTGCAGGTTTACGAGCAGTACGTC.

The chain links TRBV20-1 to TRBJ2-1, with TRBD2 matching over 13 bases. V lost 3 bases, J lost 5 bases, and 13 bases stayed unmatched. In germline, CDR1 is DFQATT, CDR2 SNEGSKA (reference sequence). The CDR3 is made up of 18 amino acids. DNA of the CDR3: TGCAGTGCTAGTGCCCTCGGACTAGCGGGGGTTACGGACAATGAGCAGTTCTTC. It codes for CSASALGLAGVTDNEQFF.

This clone turned up a few times. This sequence joins TRBV29-1 and TRBJ2-7; 8 bases agree with TRBD1. The CDR3 has 14 amino acids. V gave up 5 bases and J gave up 3 bases; unmatched junction bases: 9. From germline, CDR1 is SQVTM and CDR2 ANQGSEA. CDR3 sequence (DNA): TGCAGCGTTACTCTGACAGGGGAAGACTACGAGCAGTACTTC. Protein: CSVTLTGEDYEQYF.

This chain links TRBV28 with TRBJ1-2; D perhaps matches TRBD1 (5 bases). This CDR3 is 12 amino acids long. CDR1 is MDHEN and CDR2 is SYDVKM in the germline V gene. The V end lost 3 bases, the J end lost 8 bases, and 10 bases lay between the germline ends. This CDR3 is CASSFNRLGYTF. The CDR3, as DNA: TGTGCCAGCAGTTTTAACAGGCTAGGCTACACCTTC.

The rearrangement joins TRBV6-5 to TRBJ1-1, with TRBD1 identical over 10 bases. Germline CDR1 and CDR2: MNHEY and SVGAGI. This CDR3 has 14 amino acids. J lost 5 bases, V lost 6 bases, and 6 bases had no gene match. Written as DNA, the CDR3 is TGTGCCAGCAGCCCGACAGGGGGCAGTACTGAAGCTTTCTTT. Translated, it gives CASSPTGGSTEAFF.

The rearrangement links TRBV5-6 to TRBJ1-2, with D unclear. V gave up 4 bases and J gave up 0 bases, with 16 bases separating them. There are 16 residues in the CDR3. Germline-derived CDR1 and CDR2 are SGHDT and YYEEEE. The CDR3 coding sequence is TGTGCCAGCAGCCTCAACCTTTTACACGCTAACTATGGCTACACCTTC. Translation gives CASSLNLLHANYGYTF. Looking up the rest from reference TRBV5-6 and TRBJ1-2 gives the full variable domain: DAGVTQSPTHLIKTRGQQVTLRCSPKSGHDTVSWYQQALGQGPQFIFQYYEEEERQRGNFPDRFSGHQFPNYSSELNVNALLLGDSALYLCASSLNLLHANYGYTFGSGTRLTVV.

The chain joins TRBV6-5 to TRBJ2-3; the D gene is possibly TRBD1 (6 bases). The germline CDR1 and CDR2 sequences are MNHEY and SVGAGI. This CDR3 is 12 amino acids long. V lost 6 bases and J 6 bases, leaving 10 bases between the germline ends. Here the CDR3 DNA reads TGTGCCAGCAGGACAGGTACCGATACGCAGTATTTT. It is translated as CASRTGTDTQYF.

This sequence joins TRBV9 and TRBJ1-1; 9 nucleotides agree with TRBD1. The CDR3 has 13 residues. The germline V gene encodes CDR1 SGDLS and CDR2 YYNGEE. J lost 1 base, V lost 5 bases, and 0 bases had no gene match. The CDR3, as DNA: TGTGCCAGCAGGGGACAGGGGAACACTGAAGCTTTCTTT. Residues: CASRGQGNTEAFF. The whole variable domain, filled in from reference TRBV9 and TRBJ1-1, reads DSGVTQTPKHLITATGQRVTLRCSPRSGDLSVYWYQQSLDQGLQFLIQYYNGEERAKGNILERFSAQQFPDLHSELNLSSLELGDSALYFCASRGQGNTEAFFGQGTRLTVV.

This CDR3 reads CASSYTGGQETQYF. The CDR3 DNA follows: TGTGCCAGCAGTTACACCGGGGGGCAAGAGACCCAGTACTTC. The chain is built from TRBV6-2 or TRBV6-3 and TRBJ2-5, with 7 bases identical to TRBD2. CDR1 and CDR2 from the germline V gene are MNHEY and SVGEGT. This CDR3 has 14 amino acids. The V segment lost 2 bases and the J segment 2 bases; nucleotides outside the gene matches: 2.